Listed below are T cell receptor beta chains from one sample, sequenced in a study of cytomegalovirus exposure and HLA in healthy donors. Here immunoSEQ multiplex PCR was the method, and the copy in TCRdb shows in-frame clones only, minus some. The sample holds approximately 210,000 clones, 70% to 80% seen once. The sequenced sample was PBMCs. Every receptor here comes from a girl between 10 and 17 years old in good health and CMV-seropositive. Both conserved end residues are part of each CDR3. The D gene is left open where the match is weak. Size is stated for part of the rows, as once, few or many counts, or as a class when the clone is expanded.

cdr3_length	v_call	clone_size	j_call	d_call	cdr3_aa	cdr3_nt
18	TRBV5-8	.	TRBJ1-1	.	CASSSQGYVGPMNTEAFF	TGTGCCAGCAGCTCTCAGGGTTACGTCGGTCCGATGAACACTGAAGCTTTCTTT
15	TRBV2	once	TRBJ2-3	TRBD1	CASSEEGTGGNTQYF	TGTGCCAGCAGTGAAGAAGGGACAGGGGGCAATACGCAGTATTTT
20	TRBV19	few	TRBJ2-1	TRBD2	CASSNPWDSGGQSSYNEQFF	TGTGCCAGTAGTAACCCTTGGGATAGCGGGGGGCAAAGCTCCTACAATGAGCAGTTCTTC
15	TRBV6-5	.	TRBJ2-7	TRBD2	CASSYTSGGIYEQYF	TGTGCCAGCAGCTATACTAGCGGGGGAATCTACGAGCAGTACTTC
15	TRBV11-2	.	TRBJ1-1	.	CASSLGGGMNTEAFF	TGTGCCAGCAGCTTAGGCGGAGGCATGAACACTGAAGCTTTCTTT
14	TRBV27	.	TRBJ2-1	TRBD1	CASSSRGQNNEQFF	TGTGCCAGCAGTTCGAGGGGACAGAACAATGAGCAGTTCTTC
14	TRBV18	.	TRBJ2-7	TRBD2	CASSPTSGGYEQYF	TGTGCCAGCTCGCCGACTAGCGGGGGCTACGAGCAGTACTTC
18	TRBV5-1	.	TRBJ1-2	TRBD1	CASSLIGTGKELVSGYTF	TGCGCCAGCAGCTTAATCGGGACAGGTAAGGAGCTAGTGTCTGGCTACACCTTC
15	TRBV5-4	.	TRBJ2-6	TRBD1	CASSSGQGGANVLTF	TGTGCCAGCAGCTCCGGACAGGGAGGGGCCAACGTCCTGACTTTC
14	TRBV4-3	.	TRBJ2-5	TRBD1	CASSETGGGETQYF	TGCGCCAGCAGCGAAACAGGGGGCGGAGAGACCCAGTACTTC
14	TRBV2	.	TRBJ2-2	.	CASTLLRNTGELFF	TGTGCCAGCACCCTCCTAAGGAACACCGGGGAGCTGTTTTTT
13	TRBV29-1	.	TRBJ1-2	TRBD1	CSAQGQKNYGYTF	TGCAGCGCCCAGGGACAGAAAAACTATGGCTACACCTTC
15	TRBV7-2	.	TRBJ2-7	TRBD1	CASSLATGGSYEQYF	TGTGCCAGCAGCTTAGCGACAGGGGGCTCCTACGAGCAGTACTTC
18	TRBV7-9	.	TRBJ1-4	.	CASSLAPSGMATNEKLFF	TGTGCCAGCAGCTTAGCGCCGTCGGGGATGGCAACTAATGAAAAACTGTTTTTT
17	TRBV5-1	.	TRBJ1-6	TRBD1	CASSLGTVSPYNSPLHF	TGCGCCAGCAGCCTAGGGACAGTAAGCCCCTATAATTCACCCCTCCACTTT
15	TRBV11-2	.	TRBJ2-3	.	CASSFSRRGTDTQYF	TGTGCCAGCAGCTTCTCTCGCAGGGGCACAGATACGCAGTATTTT
12	TRBV7-2	.	TRBJ2-7	.	CASNLEAREQYF	TGTGCCAGCAACCTCGAGGCTAGAGAGCAGTACTTC
11	TRBV29-1	few	TRBJ2-3	.	CSVVGGDTQYF	TGCAGCGTCGTAGGAGGGGATACGCAGTATTTT
15	TRBV5-6	once	TRBJ1-1	TRBD1	CASSFWTGGKTEAFF	TGTGCCAGCAGCTTTTGGACAGGGGGCAAAACTGAAGCTTTCTTT
17	TRBV7-6	.	TRBJ1-3	.	CASSLFSQGISGNTIYF	TGTGCCAGCAGCTTATTCTCTCAGGGAATCTCTGGAAACACCATATATTTT
14	TRBV4-1	.	TRBJ1-1	.	CASSLTREGTEAFF	TGCGCCAGCAGCCTGACCCGGGAAGGCACTGAAGCTTTCTTT
15	TRBV5-1	.	TRBJ1-2	TRBD1	CASSEQGVSNYGYTF	TGCGCCAGCAGCGAACAGGGGGTATCGAACTATGGCTACACCTTC
15	TRBV21-1	.	TRBJ1-2	.	CASSPGQGLSYGYTF	TGTGCCAGCAGTCCGGGACAGGGCTTGAGCTATGGCTACACCTTC
13	TRBV7-8	few	TRBJ2-5	.	CASSLAPKETQYF	TGTGCCAGCAGCTTAGCCCCTAAAGAGACCCAGTACTTC
17	TRBV6-1	.	TRBJ1-5	.	CASSEALGRVINQPQHF	TGTGCCAGCAGTGAAGCGCTAGGCAGGGTGATCAATCAGCCCCAGCATTTT
13	TRBV5-1	.	TRBJ1-1	TRBD1	CASTDREVAEAFF	TGCGCCAGCACGGACAGGGAGGTCGCTGAAGCTTTCTTT
12	TRBV7-9	.	TRBJ1-1	TRBD1	CATTSGGTEAFF	TGTGCCACCACTTCAGGGGGCACTGAAGCTTTCTTT
16	TRBV5-1	.	TRBJ2-1	TRBD1	CASSYPGTGGRNEQFF	TGCGCCAGCAGCTATCCCGGGACAGGGGGCAGGAATGAGCAGTTCTTC
14	TRBV11-2	.	TRBJ2-7	.	CASSSPRGRHEQYF	TGTGCCAGCAGCTCCCCCAGGGGACGGCACGAGCAGTACTTC
16	TRBV5-4	once	TRBJ1-2	TRBD1	CASSPTGTGIFYGYTF	TGTGCCAGCAGCCCCACCGGGACAGGAATTTTCTATGGCTACACCTTC
15	TRBV6-6	.	TRBJ1-3	TRBD1	CASSRQGLSGNTIYF	TGTGCCAGCAGTCGACAGGGCCTCTCTGGAAACACCATATATTTT
12	TRBV30	.	TRBJ2-7	.	CAFTTGPYEQYF	TGTGCCTTTACGACAGGACCCTACGAGCAGTACTTC
15	TRBV21-1	.	TRBJ1-6	.	CASSSDRGLHPPLHF	TGTGCCAGCAGCAGCGACAGGGGGCTTCATCCTCCACTCCACTTT
14	TRBV2	.	TRBJ1-4	TRBD1	CASGDRGANEKLFF	TGTGCCAGCGGCGACAGGGGGGCTAATGAAAAACTGTTTTTT
13	TRBV19	once	TRBJ2-7	TRBD2	CATSGGLTYEQYF	TGTGCCACTAGCGGAGGGTTAACCTACGAGCAGTACTTC
14	TRBV27	.	TRBJ2-2	.	CASRQGSDTGELFF	TGTGCCAGCAGACAGGGTAGCGACACCGGGGAGCTGTTTTTT
13	TRBV11-3	.	TRBJ2-7	TRBD1	CASSLDRDSATYF	TGTGCCAGCAGCTTAGACCGGGACAGCGCGACGTACTTC
13	TRBV7-2	once	TRBJ1-3	.	CASSLVPGNTIYF	TGTGCCAGCAGCTTAGTTCCAGGGAACACCATATATTTT
13	TRBV10-3	.	TRBJ1-2	.	CAISEYGVGGYTF	TGTGCCATCAGTGAGTATGGAGTCGGTGGCTACACCTTC
15	TRBV30	.	TRBJ1-2	TRBD1	CAWAHRDRDIRGYTF	TGTGCCTGGGCACACCGGGACAGAGACATTCGGGGCTACACCTTC
13	TRBV2	.	TRBJ2-7	TRBD1	CASSGDRLYEQYF	TGTGCCAGCAGCGGGGACAGACTCTACGAGCAGTACTTC